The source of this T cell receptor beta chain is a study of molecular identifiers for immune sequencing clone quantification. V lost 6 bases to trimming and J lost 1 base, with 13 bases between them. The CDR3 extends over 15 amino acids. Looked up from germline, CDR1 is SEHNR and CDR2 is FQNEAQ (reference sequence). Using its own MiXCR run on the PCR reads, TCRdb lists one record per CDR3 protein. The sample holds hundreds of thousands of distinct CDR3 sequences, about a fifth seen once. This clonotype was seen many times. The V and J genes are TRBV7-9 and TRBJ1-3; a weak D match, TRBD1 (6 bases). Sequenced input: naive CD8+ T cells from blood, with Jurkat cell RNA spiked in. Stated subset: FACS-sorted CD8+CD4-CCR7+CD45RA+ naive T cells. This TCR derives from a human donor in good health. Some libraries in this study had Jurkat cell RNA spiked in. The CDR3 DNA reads TGTGCCAGCAGACTTACAGGGTTATCTGGAAACACCATATATTTT. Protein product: CASRLTGLSGNTIYF.